Below, one TCR beta chain is given with its context. Its specificity is unknown. MiXCR, applied by TCRdb to the RT-PCR reads, yields one record per CDR3 protein. The profile shows over 400,000 distinct CDR3 sequences, 10% to 15% of them singletons. The sample comes from a study of response to subunit inactivated influenza vaccine. Findings and caveats of the study: The authors suggested that every seasonal influenza vaccination recruits few new T cells.

The TCR comes from a man over 45 who received an inactivated influenza vaccine. The sample was PBMCs from blood, taken more than 35 days after vaccination.

CDR3 region: CASSGTSGRRGLETQYF. CDR3 coding DNA: TGTGCCAGCAGTGGGACTAGCGGGAGACGTGGGCTAGAGACCCAGTACTTC. V gene TRBV6-2 or TRBV6-3 combines with J gene TRBJ2-5; TRBD2 aligns across 14 bases. Germline V gives CDR1 MNHEY, CDR2 SVGEGT. The V segment lost 5 bases and the J segment 4 bases; nucleotides outside the gene matches: 9. The CDR3 runs to 17 residues.